The 5 T cell receptor beta chains below come from one sample, sequenced in a study of cytomegalovirus exposure and HLA in healthy donors. In the PCR, 60 Vbeta and 13 Jbeta primers were used. Method: immunoSEQ multiplex PCR; TCRdb's copy keeps in-frame clones and lacks some. The table has 95,000 to 100,000 clones, 76% seen once. Sequenced input: PBMCs. The receptors shown here come from a man in his forties in good health and CMV-seronegative.

This chain connects TRBV5-1 to TRBJ2-1; D ambiguous. V dropped 2 bases and J dropped 3 bases, with 18 bases sitting between them. This CDR3 is 17 amino acids long. Germline V gene lookup returns CDR1 SGHRS and CDR2 YFSETQ. In DNA, the CDR3 is TGCGCCAGCAGCTTTACCTCGGGTAGAAGAGGCTACAATGAGCAGTTCTTC. The encoded protein is CASSFTSGRRGYNEQFF.

Comment on this clone: Mismatch with germline at one junction end may stem from a read error. V and J are TRBV5-1 and TRBJ1-4, with 7 bases lining up with TRBD1. This CDR3 is 15 amino acids long. Germline V lookup: CDR1 SGHRS, CDR2 YFSETQ. CDR3 bases: TGTGCCAGCAGCCTGAGGACAGGAGGTAATGAAAAACTGTTTTTT. Translating it yields CASSLRTGGNEKLFF.

The rearrangement uses TRBV6-1 and TRBJ2-7; D not resolved. The CDR3 has 13 amino acids. Looked up from germline, CDR1 is MNHNS and CDR2 is SASEGT. The V and J ends lost 3 bases and 2 bases respectively, with 8 bases between them. The CDR3 here is CASSDRVTYEQYF. DNA for the CDR3: TGTGCCAGCAGTGATCGTGTTACCTACGAGCAGTACTTC.

Note on this clone: The sample carries other DNA sequences with the same CDR3. The chain joins TRBV11-2 to TRBJ1-6; 10 bases match TRBD1. The CDR3 sequence is 17 residues long. V trimming: 4 bases; J trimming: 9 bases; junction bases outside the gene matches: 12. Germline-derived CDR1 and CDR2 are SGHAT and FQNNGV. Here the CDR3 DNA reads TGTGCCAGCAGCTCCCGGACAGGGGGAGCCCCTAGTTCACCCCTCCACTTT. It translates to CASSSRTGGAPSSPLHF.

V gene TRBV4-1 combines with J gene TRBJ2-5; 8 bases map to TRBD2. Trimming at V came to 4 bases and at J to 5 bases, leaving 12 bases not matched to a gene. From germline, CDR1 is MGHRA and CDR2 YSYEKL. The length of the CDR3 is 16 residues. The CDR3 sequence is CASSLTDGAGGETQYF. In nucleotides, the CDR3 is TGCGCCAGCAGCCTGACAGACGGTGCGGGGGGCGAGACCCAGTACTTC.